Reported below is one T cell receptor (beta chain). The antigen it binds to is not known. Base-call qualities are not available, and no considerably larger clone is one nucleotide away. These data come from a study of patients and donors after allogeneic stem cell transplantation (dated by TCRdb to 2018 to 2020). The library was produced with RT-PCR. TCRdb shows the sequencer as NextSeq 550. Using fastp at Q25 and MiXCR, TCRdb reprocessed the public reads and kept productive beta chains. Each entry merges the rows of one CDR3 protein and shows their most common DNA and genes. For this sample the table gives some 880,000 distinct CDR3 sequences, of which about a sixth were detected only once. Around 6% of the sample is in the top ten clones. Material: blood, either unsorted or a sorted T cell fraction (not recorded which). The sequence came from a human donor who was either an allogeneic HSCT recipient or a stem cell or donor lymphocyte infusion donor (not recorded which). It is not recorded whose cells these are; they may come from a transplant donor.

The DNA sequence is as follows: TGCGCCAGCAGCGAAAACAGGGGGCGCAGGAACACTGAAGCTTTCTTT. It translates to CASSENRGRRNTEAFF. This chain joins TRBV5-1 to TRBJ1-1, and TRBD1 aligns with 9 junction nucleotides. Inclusive of the bounding cysteine and phenylalanine, the CDR3 is 16 residues long. The entry retains the CDR3 DNA only, 48 bases that are in frame from base 1. Here V drops 4 bases and J drops 1 base, and the junction holds 8 bases not matched to any gene. CDR1 is given as SGHRS and CDR2 as YFSETQ, both from the germline V gene.